This entry is about one T cell receptor (beta chain). Its matching antigen is unknown. With V trimmed by 9 bases and J by 8 bases, 12 bases remained unmatched. Germline V lookup: CDR1 MDHEN, CDR2 SYDVKM. CDR3 length: 13 residues. The sample comes from a study of OX40 agonist ivuxolimab in advanced cancers. Study at large: Partial responses were recorded for three patients, including one with hepatocellular carcinoma and two with cutaneous melanoma.

TCRdb's table, derived via immunoSEQ multiplex PCR, lists solely in-frame clones and lacks some. The sample shows about 46,000 clones, 88% of them seen only once. Overall study findings and caveats: Both blood CD4+ and CD8+ T cells showed clonal growth by week 6 at 0.1 to 3.0 mg/kg.

This chain uses TRBV28 with TRBJ1-2; TRBD1 agrees at 7 bases. The sequencing here drew on CD4+ or CD8+ T cells sorted from blood, taken in a trial of the OX40 agonist ivuxolimab. This receptor was identified in an adult with an advanced solid tumor such as melanoma, head and neck, liver or kidney cancer. The CDR3: CASNQGPGGGYTF. The CDR3 bases are TGTGCCAGTAACCAAGGGCCAGGGGGGGGCTACACCTTC.